A selection of T cell receptor beta chains follows, all from one sample in a study of blood T cell repertoires in COVID-19. The table came from immunoSEQ multiplex PCR; TCRdb's copy has only in-frame clones and leaves some out. The table has 75,000 to 95,000 clones, approximately 84% seen once. The sample consisted of peripheral blood. The receptors were gathered from a man in his sixties with acute or convalescent COVID-19. Both conserved end residues are part of each CDR3. Each record gives: D gene, J gene, clone size, V gene, CDR3 DNA, CDR3 protein. A D gene is named only where the DNA matches it firmly. Part of the rows lack a size; the others show once, few, many or a class for expanded clones.

d_gene: TRBD1
j_gene: TRBJ1-2
abundance: NA
v_gene: TRBV6-2/TRBV6-3
CDR3nt: TGTGCCAGCAGGCCTTCCCGGGACAGGGGGCATGGCTACACCTTC
CDR3aa: CASRPSRDRGHGYTF

d_gene: TRBD1
j_gene: TRBJ1-2
abundance: NA
v_gene: TRBV18
CDR3nt: TGTGCCAGCTCACTCTCCCGGACAGGGGGACTCTATGGCTACACCTTC
CDR3aa: CASSLSRTGGLYGYTF

d_gene: TRBD1
j_gene: TRBJ2-1
abundance: NA
v_gene: TRBV5-1
CDR3nt: TGCGCCAGCAGCGACAACAGGGGCCTGAGCTCCTACAATGAGCAGTTCTTC
CDR3aa: CASSDNRGLSSYNEQFF

d_gene: NA
j_gene: TRBJ2-7
abundance: NA
v_gene: TRBV29-1
CDR3nt: TGCAGCGTTGCGGACAGCTACGAGCAGTACTTC
CDR3aa: CSVADSYEQYF

d_gene: NA
j_gene: TRBJ1-4
abundance: NA
v_gene: TRBV30
CDR3nt: TGTGCCTGGAGTGTACGGGGACAAGTTAATGAAAAACTGTTTTTT
CDR3aa: CAWSVRGQVNEKLFF

d_gene: NA
j_gene: TRBJ1-5
abundance: NA
v_gene: TRBV19
CDR3nt: TGTGCCAGTGCCGGGGATGGCAATCAGCCCCAGCATTTT
CDR3aa: CASAGDGNQPQHF

d_gene: TRBD1
j_gene: TRBJ2-1
abundance: NA
v_gene: TRBV6-5
CDR3nt: TGTGCCAGCAGTTACTCTACAGGGGGCGCGGATGAGCAGTTCTTC
CDR3aa: CASSYSTGGADEQFF

d_gene: NA
j_gene: TRBJ1-1
abundance: NA
v_gene: TRBV6-5
CDR3nt: TGTGCCAGCAGTTACTCATTTGGACAAGAAGCTTTCTTT
CDR3aa: CASSYSFGQEAFF

d_gene: NA
j_gene: TRBJ2-2
abundance: NA
v_gene: TRBV12-5
CDR3nt: TGTGCTAGTGGTTTGGTTGGAGGGTCCATCGGGGAGCTGTTTTTT
CDR3aa: CASGLVGGSIGELFF

d_gene: NA
j_gene: TRBJ1-2
abundance: NA
v_gene: TRBV10-2
CDR3nt: TGCGCCAGCAGTGAGTCGGGGGGGGTTGGCTACACCTTC
CDR3aa: CASSESGGVGYTF

d_gene: TRBD2
j_gene: TRBJ2-1
abundance: NA
v_gene: TRBV3-1/TRBV3-2
CDR3nt: TGTGCCAGCAGCCAAGACGGGACTAGCGGGGGTGGATTCTTC
CDR3aa: CASSQDGTSGGGFF

d_gene: TRBD1
j_gene: TRBJ1-1
abundance: once
v_gene: TRBV29-1
CDR3nt: TGCAGCGTCGCGACAGGGGGGAGCTTCACTGAAGCTTTCTTT
CDR3aa: CSVATGGSFTEAFF

d_gene: TRBD1
j_gene: TRBJ1-1
abundance: NA
v_gene: TRBV10-3
CDR3nt: TGTGCCATCAGTTCGGCAGGGGGCATCCGAGGGACTGAAGCTTTCTTT
CDR3aa: CAISSAGGIRGTEAFF

d_gene: NA
j_gene: TRBJ1-5
abundance: NA
v_gene: TRBV4-1
CDR3nt: TGCGCCAGCAGCCAAGGGGCGGGTCAGCCCCAGCATTTT
CDR3aa: CASSQGAGQPQHF

d_gene: NA
j_gene: TRBJ1-3
abundance: NA
v_gene: TRBV12-3/TRBV12-4
CDR3nt: TGTGCCAGCAACTCCCGGGCTGGAAACACCATATATTTT
CDR3aa: CASNSRAGNTIYF

d_gene: TRBD2
j_gene: TRBJ2-3
abundance: NA
v_gene: TRBV9
CDR3nt: TGTGCCAGCAGCGGAGAAGCGGGGGGCACAGATACGCAGTATTTT
CDR3aa: CASSGEAGGTDTQYF

d_gene: NA
j_gene: TRBJ2-1
abundance: NA
v_gene: TRBV5-1
CDR3nt: TGCGCCAGCAGAGGCCAGGGCCACTCATCTGAGCAGTTCTTC
CDR3aa: CASRGQGHSSEQFF

d_gene: NA
j_gene: TRBJ1-2
abundance: NA
v_gene: TRBV30
CDR3nt: TGTGCCTGGAGTGCGGACAGACCCCTACACTATGGCTACACCTTC
CDR3aa: CAWSADRPLHYGYTF

d_gene: TRBD2
j_gene: TRBJ2-3
abundance: NA
v_gene: TRBV10-3
CDR3nt: TGTGCCATCAGTGAGTCGGGGACTAGCGGGGGGCTCACAGATACGCAGTATTTT
CDR3aa: CAISESGTSGGLTDTQYF

d_gene: NA
j_gene: TRBJ1-1
abundance: NA
v_gene: TRBV2
CDR3nt: TGTGCCAGCAGTGCCCAGGCGAACACTGAAGCTTTCTTT
CDR3aa: CASSAQANTEAFF

d_gene: NA
j_gene: TRBJ1-1
abundance: NA
v_gene: TRBV6-5
CDR3nt: TGTGCCAGCAGCCAGGGGTTGAACACTGAAGCTTTCTTT
CDR3aa: CASSQGLNTEAFF

d_gene: NA
j_gene: TRBJ1-2
abundance: NA
v_gene: TRBV28
CDR3nt: TGTGCCAGCAGTTTAGGCGGCTCTAGGGGTGGCTACACCTTC
CDR3aa: CASSLGGSRGGYTF

d_gene: TRBD1
j_gene: TRBJ1-1
abundance: NA
v_gene: TRBV5-1
CDR3nt: TGCGCCAGCAGCTCCCCGGGACAGGGGGGGTCTGAAGCTTTCTTT
CDR3aa: CASSSPGQGGSEAFF

d_gene: TRBD2
j_gene: TRBJ2-3
abundance: NA
v_gene: TRBV9
CDR3nt: TGTGCCAGCAGCACTGATTCCCCGGGACTAGCGGCCTCAGATACGCAGTATTTT
CDR3aa: CASSTDSPGLAASDTQYF

d_gene: NA
j_gene: TRBJ1-2
abundance: NA
v_gene: TRBV3-1/TRBV3-2
CDR3nt: TGTGCCAGCAGCCAGGGCCCCGTTTTCACCTTC
CDR3aa: CASSQGPVFTF

d_gene: TRBD1
j_gene: TRBJ2-3
abundance: NA
v_gene: TRBV5-1
CDR3nt: TGCGCCAGCAGGACCGGGACAGGGACAACAGATACGCAGTATTTT
CDR3aa: CASRTGTGTTDTQYF

d_gene: NA
j_gene: TRBJ2-1
abundance: NA
v_gene: TRBV6-4
CDR3nt: TGTGCCAGCAGTGACGGCGGAGAGAGCAATGAGCAGTTCTTC
CDR3aa: CASSDGGESNEQFF

d_gene: TRBD1
j_gene: TRBJ2-3
abundance: NA
v_gene: TRBV10-1
CDR3nt: TGCGCCAGCAGTCCTTCAGGGGGCCTCCGCACAGATACGCAGTATTTT
CDR3aa: CASSPSGGLRTDTQYF

d_gene: NA
j_gene: TRBJ1-2
abundance: NA
v_gene: TRBV10-2
CDR3nt: TGCGCCAGCAGCGTAGACAACGAGTATGGCTACACCTTC
CDR3aa: CASSVDNEYGYTF

d_gene: TRBD1
j_gene: TRBJ1-1
abundance: NA
v_gene: TRBV11-3
CDR3nt: TGTGCCAGCAGCTTAGCCTTTTCCCTCAGGGGGCGAACTGAAGCTTTCTTT
CDR3aa: CASSLAFSLRGRTEAFF

d_gene: NA
j_gene: TRBJ1-1
abundance: NA
v_gene: TRBV19
CDR3nt: TGTGCCAGTAGTATGGGCAGGATGAACACTGAAGCTTTCTTT
CDR3aa: CASSMGRMNTEAFF

d_gene: TRBD2
j_gene: TRBJ2-7
abundance: NA
v_gene: TRBV5-6
CDR3nt: TGTGCCAGCAGCCGCTTGACTAGCGGGGGGGCCCACGAGCAGTACTTC
CDR3aa: CASSRLTSGGAHEQYF

d_gene: TRBD2
j_gene: TRBJ2-7
abundance: NA
v_gene: TRBV6-2/TRBV6-3
CDR3nt: TGTGCCAGCACCCCGACTAGCGGGTCGACCTACTTC
CDR3aa: CASTPTSGSTYF

d_gene: NA
j_gene: TRBJ2-2
abundance: NA
v_gene: TRBV3-1/TRBV3-2
CDR3nt: TGTGCCAGCAGCCAAACCCGAGGGGGGGCGTCCGGGGAGCTGTTTTTT
CDR3aa: CASSQTRGGASGELFF

d_gene: NA
j_gene: TRBJ1-4
abundance: NA
v_gene: TRBV21-1
CDR3nt: TGTGCCAGCAGCCTGGTCCTCAGGGACACCTGGGAAAAACTGTTTTTT
CDR3aa: CASSLVLRDTWEKLFF

d_gene: NA
j_gene: TRBJ1-4
abundance: NA
v_gene: TRBV3-1/TRBV3-2
CDR3nt: TGTGCCAGCAGCCAAGGGTGGGGGCGGAATGAAAAACTGTTTTTT
CDR3aa: CASSQGWGRNEKLFF

d_gene: NA
j_gene: TRBJ1-1
abundance: NA
v_gene: TRBV12-3/TRBV12-4
CDR3nt: TGTGCCAGCTTTCGGGGTTTGGAAGCTTTCTTT
CDR3aa: CASFRGLEAFF

d_gene: TRBD1
j_gene: TRBJ1-2
abundance: NA
v_gene: TRBV6-5
CDR3nt: TGTGCCAGCATATCTACAGGGGGGTTCGAAACCTTC
CDR3aa: CASISTGGFETF

d_gene: TRBD1
j_gene: TRBJ1-1
abundance: NA
v_gene: TRBV10-2
CDR3nt: TGCGCCAGCAGTGAGTTCCCAGACAGGGGGGCGAACACTGAAGCTTTCTTT
CDR3aa: CASSEFPDRGANTEAFF